The 23 T cell receptor beta chains reported below all come from one sample, sequenced in a study of T cell changes during pregnancy in multiple sclerosis. Some clones are missing from TCRdb's copy, which holds only in-frame ones; the method was immunoSEQ multiplex PCR. The sample contains roughly 70,000 clones, less than 90% of which appear only once. The source material was peripheral blood, sampled before pregnancy. These receptors all stem from a female donor with multiple sclerosis, enrolled in a pregnancy study.

V usage is TRBV6-5 and J usage is TRBJ2-4; D ambiguous. Germline-derived CDR1 and CDR2 are MNHEY and SVGAGI. The length of the CDR3 is 15 residues. Trimming pared 2 bases from V and 7 bases from J, leaving 15 bases between. As DNA, the CDR3 is TGTGCCAGCAGTTACGGAGACGCCTCTAGGAACATTCAGTACTTC. Translation gives CASSYGDASRNIQYF.

This clone was seen just once. This chain connects TRBV18 to TRBJ2-7, with 8 positions matching TRBD2. V lost 2 bases to trimming and J lost 4 bases; unmatched junction nucleotides: 7. Germline V gene sequence: CDR1 KGHSH, CDR2 LQKENI. The CDR3 is made up of 15 amino acids. The CDR3 nucleotides are TGTGCCAGCTCACCAAACCCGGGACTAGGTTACGAGCAGTACTTC. Translating it yields CASSPNPGLGYEQYF.

The chain has TRBV21-1 and TRBJ2-5; TRBD1, the table's D call, was not compared with the DNA. TRBV21-1 is labeled a pseudogene. This CDR3 contains 17 residues. The CDR3 region has the DNA TGTGCCAGCAGAACTAACAGGGGGGAGGACGAACAAGAGACCCAGTACTTC. Amino acid sequence: CASRTNRGEDEQETQYF.

V gene TRBV6-1 combines with J gene TRBJ2-1; 7 bases are shared with TRBD1. CDR3 length: 17 residues. Germline V lookup: CDR1 MNHNS, CDR2 SASEGT. After removal of 2 bases from V and 4 bases from J, the junction contained 11 bases not matched to a gene. CDR3 nucleotides: TGTGCCAGCAGTGAACTTGGAGGACAGGTCCGTTACAATGAGCAGTTCTTC. Translated: CASSELGGQVRYNEQFF.

The CDR3 sequence: CASSSRPGQTNTGELFF. In DNA form, the CDR3 reads TGTGCCAGCAGCTCTCGACCGGGACAAACGAACACCGGGGAGCTGTTTTTT. The gene calls are TRBV2 and TRBJ2-2, with a weak D call TRBD1 (6 bases). Per germline, CDR1 SNHLY and CDR2 FYNNEI. Between the trimmed V and J ends, which lost 6 bases and 0 bases, there was a span of 17 bases. The CDR3 is 17 amino acids. The variable domain in full, with the rest retrieved from reference TRBV2 and TRBJ2-2, is EPEVTQTPSHQVTQMGQEVILRCVPISNHLYFYWYRQILGQKVEFLVSFYNNEISEKSEIFDDQFSVERPDGSNFTLKIRSTKLEDSAMYFCASSSRPGQTNTGELFFGEGSRLTVL.

The count of this clone is one. This chain joins TRBV2 and TRBJ1-1; a possible D gene is TRBD1 (6 bases). The CDR3 is 14 amino acids. Germline loops: CDR1 SNHLY, CDR2 FYNNEI. Trimming cost V 5 bases and J 3 bases, with 13 bases left between them. CDR3 in DNA: TGTGCCAGCAGTACCCAGGGGCTAGACACTGAAGCTTTCTTT. This codes for CASSTQGLDTEAFF.

The chain uses TRBV2 and TRBJ2-1; 11 positions match TRBD1. The CDR3 loop spans 13 amino acids. CDR1 and CDR2 from the germline V gene are SNHLY and FYNNEI. J lost 6 bases, V lost 6 bases, and 1 base had no gene match. The CDR3 region is CASRGTGGNEQFF. DNA for the CDR3: TGTGCCAGCAGGGGGACAGGGGGCAATGAGCAGTTCTTC.

This chain links TRBV6-1 with TRBJ1-5, with 7 bases aligning to TRBD1. Trimming removed 7 bases from V and 9 bases from J; junction bases left unmatched: 9. The CDR3 length is 13 residues. Germline CDR1 MNHNS, CDR2 SASEGT. CDR3 amino acids: CASKTGTLRPQHF. DNA for the CDR3: TGTGCCAGCAAGACAGGGACTTTAAGGCCCCAGCATTTT.

The genes are TRBV7-2 and TRBJ2-1; D not certain. This CDR3 is built from 13 residues. Deletions cut 0 bases from V and 7 bases from J, with 7 bases between. Per the germline V gene, CDR1 is SGHTA and CDR2 is FQGNSA. CDR3 DNA: TGTGCCAGCAGCTTAGCCCACGCGAATGAGCAGTTCTTC. Its translation is CASSLAHANEQFF.

This sequence joins TRBV5-5 and TRBJ1-6; D might be TRBD1 (5 bases). The ends were cut back, 5 bases at V and 8 bases at J, with 17 bases in the middle. The germline V gene has CDR1 SGHKS and CDR2 YYEKEE (reference sequence). This CDR3 spans 15 amino acids. CDR3 in amino acids: CASSLDQGSHSPLHF. In DNA form, the CDR3 reads TGTGCCAGCAGTTTAGACCAGGGCTCTCATTCACCCCTCCACTTT.

The rearrangement links TRBV18 to TRBJ2-7; TRBD1 agrees at 8 bases. J lost 3 bases, V lost 4 bases, and 5 bases had no gene match. This CDR3 contains 14 residues. Per germline, CDR1 KGHSH and CDR2 LQKENI. The CDR3: CASSRQGADYEQYF. The CDR3 nucleotides are TGTGCCAGCTCACGGCAGGGGGCGGACTACGAGCAGTACTTC.

V and J are TRBV11-2 and TRBJ2-2; 7 bases align to TRBD1. CDR3 size: 15 residues. Trimming removed 5 bases from V and 5 bases from J; junction bases left unmatched: 8. Per the germline V gene, CDR1 is SGHAT and CDR2 is FQNNGV. The CDR3 loop reads CASSPPRGLTGELFF. For the CDR3, the DNA is TGTGCCAGCAGCCCCCCGAGGGGGCTAACCGGGGAGCTGTTTTTT.

This chain links TRBV11-2 with TRBJ2-1; D is undetermined. The V end was cut by 5 bases, the J end by 2 bases, with 7 bases between. CDR1 is SGHAT and CDR2 is FQNNGV in the germline V gene. CDR3 length: 13 residues. The CDR3 here is CASSPSAYNEQFF. The CDR3 DNA follows: TGTGCCAGCAGCCCCAGTGCCTACAATGAGCAGTTCTTC.

The chain combines TRBV29-1 with TRBJ2-5; D is possibly TRBD1 (7 bases). The CDR3 length is 14 residues. Per the germline V gene, CDR1 is SQVTM and CDR2 is ANQGSEA. The V end lost 6 bases, the J end lost 2 bases, and 16 bases lay between the germline ends. The CDR3 here is CSVEGASGQETQYF. The CDR3 DNA reads as TGCAGCGTGGAGGGGGCCTCGGGGCAAGAGACCCAGTACTTC.

The V gene is TRBV6-1, the J gene TRBJ2-5, with 13 bases identical to TRBD2. The CDR3 runs 15 residues. J gave up 1 base and V 11 bases, and 7 bases lay outside the gene matches. The germline gives CDR1 MNHNS, CDR2 SASEGT. CDR3 sequence (DNA): TGTGCCGGTACTAGCGGGAGGGCCCCCCAAGAGACCCAGTACTTC. Translating gives CAGTSGRAPQETQYF.

The J gene is TRBJ1-5, the V gene TRBV5-1; TRBD1 matches at 8 bases. With 4 bases clipped from V and 6 bases from J, the junction kept 9 bases outside the gene matches. This CDR3 has 15 residues. Per the germline V gene, CDR1 is SGHRS and CDR2 is YFSETQ. Here the CDR3 reads CASSPQGAVGQPQHF. CDR3 sequence (DNA): TGCGCCAGCAGCCCTCAGGGGGCGGTTGGTCAGCCCCAGCATTTT.

The chain links TRBV5-1 to TRBJ1-2; the D gene is possibly TRBD1 (6 bases). Per germline, CDR1 SGHRS and CDR2 YFSETQ. V was cut by 0 bases and J by 8 bases, with 17 bases left in between. This CDR3 has 15 residues. The DNA of the CDR3 is TGCGCCAGCAGCTTGGCCAGGGGAGGGATAGGAGGCTACACCTTC. Its protein product is CASSLARGGIGGYTF.

This clone was observed a single time. This same CDR3 is encoded by further DNA sequences in the sample. This chain links TRBV5-1 with TRBJ1-2; D is undetermined. CDR1 and CDR2 from the germline V gene are SGHRS and YFSETQ. Trimming stripped 2 bases from V and 5 bases from J, with 13 bases between. CDR3 length equals 14 residues. CDR3 DNA sequence: TGCGCCAGCAGCTTAAGGACGGGAGGATATGGCTACACCTTC. It yields the protein CASSLRTGGYGYTF.

The chain recombines TRBV7-8 with TRBJ1-1; D not certain. The germline V gene encodes CDR1 SGHVS and CDR2 FQNEAQ. V was shortened by 5 bases and J by 1 base, with 14 bases between the two germline ends. The CDR3 sequence is 15 residues long. CDR3: CASSPRPQQNTEAFF. In DNA, the CDR3 is TGTGCCAGCAGCCCCCGCCCCCAACAGAACACTGAAGCTTTCTTT.

V gene TRBV7-2 combines with J gene TRBJ1-2; 7 bases agree with TRBD1. This CDR3 has 15 residues. The junction had 8 bases not matched to a gene; V was cut back by 1 base and J by 6 bases. Germline CDR1 and CDR2: SGHTA and FQGNSA. CDR3 in amino acids: CASSLVGGLHDGYTF. In DNA, the CDR3 is TGTGCCAGCAGCTTAGTAGGGGGCTTACACGATGGCTACACCTTC.

The chain carries TRBV5-1 and TRBJ2-1; 10 nucleotides line up with TRBD2. The CDR3 runs 17 residues. V shed 0 bases and J 8 bases; nucleotides not matched to a gene: 11. Germline loops: CDR1 SGHRS, CDR2 YFSETQ. The CDR3 nucleotides read TGCGCCAGCAGCTTGGGATTAAGCGGGGGGGCCGTGGATGAGCAGTTCTTC. It translates to CASSLGLSGGAVDEQFF.

A few counts support this clone. This chain connects TRBV7-2 to TRBJ2-7, with D maybe TRBD1 (5 bases). The CDR3 has 13 amino acids. Germline values: CDR1 SGHTA, CDR2 FQGNSA. Trimming took off 1 base at V and 2 bases at J, with 6 bases between the two ends. The CDR3 is CASSLVGAYEQYF. The CDR3 nucleotides are TGTGCCAGCAGCTTAGTAGGGGCCTACGAGCAGTACTTC.

The rearrangement uses TRBV7-9 and TRBJ2-7; a weak D match, TRBD2 (6 bases). The germline gives CDR1 SEHNR, CDR2 FQNEAQ (reference sequence). V lost 3 bases and J 2 bases, leaving 14 bases between the germline ends. This CDR3 contains 15 residues. CDR3 sequence reads: CASSFGGSGTYEQYF. For the CDR3, the DNA is TGTGCCAGCAGCTTTGGAGGGTCAGGGACCTACGAGCAGTACTTC.